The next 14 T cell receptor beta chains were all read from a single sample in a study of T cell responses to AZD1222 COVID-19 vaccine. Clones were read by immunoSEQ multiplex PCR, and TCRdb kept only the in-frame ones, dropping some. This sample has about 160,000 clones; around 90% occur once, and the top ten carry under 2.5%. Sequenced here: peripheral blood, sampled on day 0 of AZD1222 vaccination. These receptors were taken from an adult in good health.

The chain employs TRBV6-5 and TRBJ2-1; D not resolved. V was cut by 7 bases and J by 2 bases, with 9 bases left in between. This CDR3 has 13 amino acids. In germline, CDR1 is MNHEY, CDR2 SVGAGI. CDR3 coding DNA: TGTGCCAGCAAGCGTGACCCCTACAATGAGCAGTTCTTC. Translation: CASKRDPYNEQFF.

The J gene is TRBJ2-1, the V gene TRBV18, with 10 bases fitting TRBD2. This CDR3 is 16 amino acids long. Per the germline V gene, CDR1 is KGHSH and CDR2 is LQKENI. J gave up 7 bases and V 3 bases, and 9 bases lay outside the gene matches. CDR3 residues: CASSPLGLAAENEQFF. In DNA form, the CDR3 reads TGTGCCAGCTCACCCCTAGGACTAGCGGCCGAAAATGAGCAGTTCTTC.

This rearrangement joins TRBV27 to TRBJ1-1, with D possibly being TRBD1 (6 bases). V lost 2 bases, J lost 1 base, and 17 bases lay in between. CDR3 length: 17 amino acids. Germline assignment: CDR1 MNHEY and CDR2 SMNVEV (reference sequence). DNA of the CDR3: TGTGCCAGCAGTTTACGTGCCGGGGGCGGGGGGAACACTGAAGCTTTCTTT. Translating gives CASSLRAGGGGNTEAFF.

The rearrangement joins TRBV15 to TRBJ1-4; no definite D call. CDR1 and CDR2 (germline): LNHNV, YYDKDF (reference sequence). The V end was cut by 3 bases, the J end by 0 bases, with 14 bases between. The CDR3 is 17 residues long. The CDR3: CATSRDRSSATNEKLFF. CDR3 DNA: TGTGCCACCAGCAGGGACCGTTCATCAGCAACTAATGAAAAACTGTTTTTT.

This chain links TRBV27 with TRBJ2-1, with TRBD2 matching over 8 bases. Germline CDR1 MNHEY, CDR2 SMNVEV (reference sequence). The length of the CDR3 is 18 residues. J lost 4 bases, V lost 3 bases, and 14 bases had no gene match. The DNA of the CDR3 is TGTGCCAGCAGTTTCTCGGGTTTTTCGACTAGCGAGTACAATGAGCAGTTCTTC. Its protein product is CASSFSGFSTSEYNEQFF.

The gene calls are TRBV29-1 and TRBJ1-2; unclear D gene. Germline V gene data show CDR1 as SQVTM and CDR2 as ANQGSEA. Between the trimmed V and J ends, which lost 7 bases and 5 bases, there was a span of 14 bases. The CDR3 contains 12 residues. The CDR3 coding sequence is TGCAGCGCTAGGACGGAGGGTTATGGCTACACCTTC. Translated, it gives CSARTEGYGYTF.

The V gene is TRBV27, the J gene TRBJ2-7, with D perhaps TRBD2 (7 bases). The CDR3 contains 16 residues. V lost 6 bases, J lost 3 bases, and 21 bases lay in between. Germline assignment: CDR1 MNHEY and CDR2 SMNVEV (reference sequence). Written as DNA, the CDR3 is TGTGCCAGCAGCCTAAAGGGGGGGTACGTTCTCTACGAGCAGTACTTC. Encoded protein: CASSLKGGYVLYEQYF.

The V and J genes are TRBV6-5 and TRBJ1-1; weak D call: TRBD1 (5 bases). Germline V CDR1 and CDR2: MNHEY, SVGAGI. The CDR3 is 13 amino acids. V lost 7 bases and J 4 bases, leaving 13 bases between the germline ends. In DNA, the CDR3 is TGTGCCAGCATGGACACGCAAGGCACTGAAGCTTTCTTT. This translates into CASMDTQGTEAFF.

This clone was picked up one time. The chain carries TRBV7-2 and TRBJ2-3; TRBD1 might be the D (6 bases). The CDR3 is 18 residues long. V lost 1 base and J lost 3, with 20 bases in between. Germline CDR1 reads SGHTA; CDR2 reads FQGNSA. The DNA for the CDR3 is TGTGCCAGCAGCTTAGACCCACCGAGGGCAGGGGATACAGATACGCAGTATTTT. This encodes CASSLDPPRAGDTDTQYF.

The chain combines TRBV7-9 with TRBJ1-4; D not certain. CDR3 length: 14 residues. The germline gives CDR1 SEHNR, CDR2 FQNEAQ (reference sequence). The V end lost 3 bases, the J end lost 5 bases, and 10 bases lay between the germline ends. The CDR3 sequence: CASSFSSPNEKLFF. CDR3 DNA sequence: TGTGCCAGCAGCTTTTCTTCCCCGAATGAAAAACTGTTTTTT.

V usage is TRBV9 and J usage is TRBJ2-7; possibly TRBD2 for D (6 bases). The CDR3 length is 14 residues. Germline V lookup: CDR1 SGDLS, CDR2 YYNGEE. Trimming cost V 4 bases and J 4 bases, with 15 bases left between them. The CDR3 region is CASSPTGLLYEQYF. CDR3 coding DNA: TGTGCCAGCAGCCCCACGGGACTCCTATACGAGCAGTACTTC.

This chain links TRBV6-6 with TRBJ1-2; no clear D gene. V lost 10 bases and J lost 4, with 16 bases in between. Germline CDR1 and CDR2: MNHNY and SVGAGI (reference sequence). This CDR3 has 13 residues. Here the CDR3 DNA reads TGTGCCACCTCCCCCAGTAACTCCTATGGCTACACCTTC. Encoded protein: CATSPSNSYGYTF.

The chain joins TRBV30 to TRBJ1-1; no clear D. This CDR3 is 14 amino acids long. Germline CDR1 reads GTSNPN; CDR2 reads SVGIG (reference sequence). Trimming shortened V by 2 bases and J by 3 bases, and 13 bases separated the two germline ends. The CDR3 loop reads CAWSPWERDTEAFF. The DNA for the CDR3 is TGTGCCTGGAGTCCTTGGGAGAGAGACACTGAAGCTTTCTTT.

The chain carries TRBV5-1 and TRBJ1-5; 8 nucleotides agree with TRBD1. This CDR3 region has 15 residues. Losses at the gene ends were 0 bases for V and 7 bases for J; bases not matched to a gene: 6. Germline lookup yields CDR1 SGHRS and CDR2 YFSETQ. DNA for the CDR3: TGCGCCAGCAGCTTGGAGACAGGGGATCGACAGCCCCAGCATTTT. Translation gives CASSLETGDRQPQHF.